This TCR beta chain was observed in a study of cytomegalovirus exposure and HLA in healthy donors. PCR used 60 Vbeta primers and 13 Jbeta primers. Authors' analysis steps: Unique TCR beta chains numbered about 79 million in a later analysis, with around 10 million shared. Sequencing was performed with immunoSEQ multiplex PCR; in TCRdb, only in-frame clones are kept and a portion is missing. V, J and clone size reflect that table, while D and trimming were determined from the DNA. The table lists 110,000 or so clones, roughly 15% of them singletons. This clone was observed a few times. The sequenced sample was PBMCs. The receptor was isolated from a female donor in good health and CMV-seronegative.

CDR3: CASSHSQGSGANVLTF. The CDR3 DNA reads TGCGCCAGCAGCCACTCTCAGGGATCTGGGGCCAACGTCCTGACTTTC. This sequence joins TRBV4-3 and TRBJ2-6; TRBD1 might be the D (5 bases). The V and J ends lost 3 bases and 1 base respectively, with 10 bases between them. The CDR3 length is 16 residues. Germline V CDR1 and CDR2: LGHNA, YSLEER.